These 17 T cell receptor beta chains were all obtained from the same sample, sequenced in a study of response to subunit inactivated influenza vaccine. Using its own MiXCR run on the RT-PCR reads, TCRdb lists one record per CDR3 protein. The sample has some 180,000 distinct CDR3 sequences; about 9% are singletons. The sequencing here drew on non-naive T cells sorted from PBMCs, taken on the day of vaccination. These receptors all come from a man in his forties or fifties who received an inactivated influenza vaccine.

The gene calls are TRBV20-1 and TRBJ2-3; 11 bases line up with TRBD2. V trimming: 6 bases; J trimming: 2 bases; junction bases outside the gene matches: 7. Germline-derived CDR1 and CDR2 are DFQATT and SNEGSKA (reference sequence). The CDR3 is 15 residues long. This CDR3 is CSALRLAGNTDTQYF. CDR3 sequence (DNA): TGCAGTGCCCTAAGACTAGCGGGAAACACAGATACGCAGTATTTT.

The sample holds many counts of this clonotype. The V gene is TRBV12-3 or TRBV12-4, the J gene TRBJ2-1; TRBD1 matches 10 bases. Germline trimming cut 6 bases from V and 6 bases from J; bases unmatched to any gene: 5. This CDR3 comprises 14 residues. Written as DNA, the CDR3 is TGTGCCAGCAGGGGACAGGGGATGGGCAATGAGCAGTTCTTC. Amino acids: CASRGQGMGNEQFF.

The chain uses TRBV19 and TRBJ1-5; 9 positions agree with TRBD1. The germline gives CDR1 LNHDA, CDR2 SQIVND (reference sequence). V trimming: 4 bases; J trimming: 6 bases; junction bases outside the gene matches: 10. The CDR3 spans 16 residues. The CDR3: CASSTSGGTGTQPQHF. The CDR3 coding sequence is TGTGCCAGTAGTACATCCGGAGGGACAGGGACTCAGCCCCAGCATTTT.

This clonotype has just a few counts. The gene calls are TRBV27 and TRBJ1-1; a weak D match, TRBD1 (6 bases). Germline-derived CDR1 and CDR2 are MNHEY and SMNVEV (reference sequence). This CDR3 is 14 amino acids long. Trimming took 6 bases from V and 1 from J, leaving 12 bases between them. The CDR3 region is CASSMRGGNTEAFF. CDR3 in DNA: TGTGCCAGCAGCATGAGGGGGGGGAACACTGAAGCTTTCTTT.

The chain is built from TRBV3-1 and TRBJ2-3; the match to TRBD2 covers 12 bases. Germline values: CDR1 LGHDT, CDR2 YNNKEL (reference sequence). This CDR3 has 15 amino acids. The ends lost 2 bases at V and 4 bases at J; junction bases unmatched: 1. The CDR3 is CASSQTSGRPDTQYF. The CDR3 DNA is TGTGCCAGCAGCCAAACTAGCGGGAGGCCAGATACGCAGTATTTT.

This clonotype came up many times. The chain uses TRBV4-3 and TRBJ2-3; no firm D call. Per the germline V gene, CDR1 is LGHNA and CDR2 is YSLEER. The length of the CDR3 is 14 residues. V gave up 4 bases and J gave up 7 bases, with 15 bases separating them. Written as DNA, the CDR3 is TGCGCCAGCAGCCTACATGGTCAGAGAAATACGCAGTATTTT. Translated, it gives CASSLHGQRNTQYF.

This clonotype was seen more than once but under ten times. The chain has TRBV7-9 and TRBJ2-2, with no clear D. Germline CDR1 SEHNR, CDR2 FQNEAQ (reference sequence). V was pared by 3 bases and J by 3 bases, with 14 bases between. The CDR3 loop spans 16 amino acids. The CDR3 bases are TGTGCCAGCAGCTTTTTTCCCAGGTCGGACACCGGGGAGCTGTTTTTT. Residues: CASSFFPRSDTGELFF.

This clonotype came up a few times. For the CDR3, the DNA is TGTGCCAGCAGCCCAGCGGGAGTGGGCTACAATGAGCAGTTCTTC. This encodes CASSPAGVGYNEQFF. The V and J genes are TRBV7-2 and TRBJ2-1, with TRBD2 matching 8 bases. Germline CDR1 reads SGHTA; CDR2 reads FQGNSA. This CDR3 contains 15 residues. V shed 5 bases and J 3 bases; nucleotides not matched to a gene: 6. Combining the CDR3 with reference TRBV7-2 and TRBJ2-1 gives the whole variable domain GAGVSQSPSNKVTEKGKDVELRCDPISGHTALYWYRQSLGQGLEFLIYFQGNSAPDKSGLPSDRFSAERTGGSVSTLTIQRTQQEDSAVYLCASSPAGVGYNEQFFGPGTRLTVL.

Here the CDR3 reads CAISDDELAGGGEQFF. CDR3 DNA sequence: TGTGCCATCAGTGATGACGAGCTAGCGGGGGGTGGTGAGCAGTTCTTC. V gene TRBV10-3 combines with J gene TRBJ2-1; 11 bases are a match to TRBD2. The CDR3 runs 16 residues. Germline trimming cut 3 bases from V and 9 bases from J; bases unmatched to any gene: 10. Germline CDR1 is ENHRY and CDR2 is SYGVKD.

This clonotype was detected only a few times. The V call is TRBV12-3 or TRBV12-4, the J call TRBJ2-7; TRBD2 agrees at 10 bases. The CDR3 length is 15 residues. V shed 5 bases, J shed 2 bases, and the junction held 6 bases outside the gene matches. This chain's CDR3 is CASSHYLAGAYEQYF. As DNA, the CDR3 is TGTGCCAGCAGTCACTATCTAGCGGGAGCCTACGAGCAGTACTTC.

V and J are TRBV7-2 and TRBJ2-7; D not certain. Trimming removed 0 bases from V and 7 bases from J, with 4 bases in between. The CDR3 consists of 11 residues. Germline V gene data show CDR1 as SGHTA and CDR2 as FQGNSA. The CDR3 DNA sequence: TGTGCCAGCAGCTTAGCGGGGGAGCAGTACTTC. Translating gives CASSLAGEQYF.

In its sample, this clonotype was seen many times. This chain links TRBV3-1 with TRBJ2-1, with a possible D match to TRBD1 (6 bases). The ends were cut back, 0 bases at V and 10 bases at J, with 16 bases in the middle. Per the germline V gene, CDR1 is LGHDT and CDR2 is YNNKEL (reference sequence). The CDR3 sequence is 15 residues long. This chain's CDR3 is CASSQDLVGTREQFF. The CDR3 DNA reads TGTGCCAGCAGCCAAGATCTAGTTGGGACACGGGAGCAGTTCTTC.

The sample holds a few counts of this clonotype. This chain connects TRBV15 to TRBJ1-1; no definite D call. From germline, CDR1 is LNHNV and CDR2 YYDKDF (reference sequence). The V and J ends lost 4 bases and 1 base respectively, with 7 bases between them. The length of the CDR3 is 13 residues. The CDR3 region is CATSKGPNTEAFF. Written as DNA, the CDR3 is TGTGCCACCAGCAAGGGCCCGAACACTGAAGCTTTCTTT. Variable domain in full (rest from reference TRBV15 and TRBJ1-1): DAMVIQNPRYQVTQFGKPVTLSCSQTLNHNVMYWYQQKSSQAPKLLFHYYDKDFNNEADTPDNFQSRRPNTSFCFLDIRSPGLGDTAMYLCATSKGPNTEAFFGQGTRLTVV.

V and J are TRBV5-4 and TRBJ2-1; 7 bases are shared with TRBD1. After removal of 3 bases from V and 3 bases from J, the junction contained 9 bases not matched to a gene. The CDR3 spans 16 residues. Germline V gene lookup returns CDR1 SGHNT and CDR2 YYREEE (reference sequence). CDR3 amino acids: CASSSAPGTVYNEQFF. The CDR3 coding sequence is TGTGCCAGCAGCTCCGCTCCCGGGACAGTCTACAATGAGCAGTTCTTC.

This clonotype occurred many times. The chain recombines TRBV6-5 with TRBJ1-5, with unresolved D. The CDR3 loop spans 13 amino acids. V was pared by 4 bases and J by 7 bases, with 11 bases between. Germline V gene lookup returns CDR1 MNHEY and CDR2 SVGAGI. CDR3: CASSFSYGQPQHF. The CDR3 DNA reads TGTGCCAGCAGTTTTTCCTACGGACAGCCCCAGCATTTT.

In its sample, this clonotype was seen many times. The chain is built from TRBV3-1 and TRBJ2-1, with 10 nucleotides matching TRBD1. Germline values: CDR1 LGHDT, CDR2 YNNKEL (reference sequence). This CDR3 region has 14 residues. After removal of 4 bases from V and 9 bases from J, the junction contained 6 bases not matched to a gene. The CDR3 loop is CASSPSTGGTEQFF. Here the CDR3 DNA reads TGTGCCAGCAGCCCATCGACAGGGGGCACTGAGCAGTTCTTC.

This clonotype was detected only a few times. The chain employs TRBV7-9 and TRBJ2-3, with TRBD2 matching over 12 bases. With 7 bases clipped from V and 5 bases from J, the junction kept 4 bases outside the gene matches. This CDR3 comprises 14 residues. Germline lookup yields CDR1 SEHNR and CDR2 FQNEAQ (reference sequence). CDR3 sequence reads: CASTPGLAGDTQYF. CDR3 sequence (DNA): TGTGCCAGCACCCCGGGACTAGCGGGAGATACGCAGTATTTT.